This T cell receptor beta chain is from a study of blood T cell repertoires in COVID-19. In the study overall: The United States, Italy and Spain supplied acute and convalescent COVID-19 samples. PBMCs, B-cell-depleted T cells, or T cells were the source of the cDNA or gDNA that made up the material.

As handled by the study authors: Researchers report that nucleated cell counts were estimated from reference gene primer amplification. Sequencing used immunoSEQ multiplex PCR; TCRdb keeps in-frame clones, though not all of them. That table furnishes V, J and clone size, whereas the DNA furnished D and trimming. This sample carries fewer than 300,000 clones, approximately 90% of them seen once, and the ten largest clones take roughly 5.9%. Trimming took off 0 bases at V and 8 bases at J, with 11 bases between the two ends. Germline V gives CDR1 LNHDA, CDR2 SQIVND (reference sequence). The CDR3 runs to 13 residues. Seattle enrolled patients during active infection and tracked them longitudinally.

The chain couples TRBV19 to TRBJ2-7; D is unresolved. The source material was peripheral blood. This clonotype originated in a woman aged 50 to 60 with COVID-19, enrolled during active disease. The CDR3 coding sequence is TGTGCCAGTAGTATAGATGGTCAGATCAAGCAGTACTTC. Its protein product is CASSIDGQIKQYF.